The rows below give T cell receptor beta chains drawn from one sample of a study of T cell responses to AZD1222 COVID-19 vaccine. The method was immunoSEQ multiplex PCR; TCRdb's version includes in-frame clones alone and lacks a portion of them. The table records 60,000 to 85,000 clones, 85% to 90% of them present only once. Source: peripheral blood, taken 28 days after the second dose of the MenACWY control vaccine. The receptors were gathered from an adult who received the MenACWY meningococcal vaccine as a control. Both conserved end residues are part of each CDR3. D genes are given only for firm matches. Size values are once, few and many counts, or a class for expanded clones, and some rows have none.

V gene: TRBV2; J gene: TRBJ1-2; D gene: TRBD1; clone size: medium-sized; CDR3 length: 12; CDR3 protein: CARGDRGNGYTF; CDR3 DNA: TGTGCCAGGGGGGACAGGGGGAATGGCTACACCTTC
V gene: TRBV7-9; J gene: TRBJ1-1; D gene: -; clone size: -; CDR3 length: 14; CDR3 protein: CASSSSGSSTEAFF; CDR3 DNA: TGTGCCAGCAGCTCCTCCGGGTCCAGCACTGAAGCTTTCTTT
V gene: TRBV6-5; J gene: TRBJ2-3; D gene: -; clone size: -; CDR3 length: 12; CDR3 protein: CASSSWTDTQYF; CDR3 DNA: TGTGCCAGCAGTTCGTGGACAGATACGCAGTATTTT
V gene: TRBV19; J gene: TRBJ2-1; D gene: -; clone size: -; CDR3 length: 16; CDR3 protein: CASSIGGLAKYNEQFF; CDR3 DNA: TGTGCCAGTAGTATAGGAGGGCTAGCTAAATACAATGAGCAGTTCTTC
V gene: TRBV6-5; J gene: TRBJ1-1; D gene: -; clone size: few; CDR3 length: 13; CDR3 protein: CASPGRIDTEAFF; CDR3 DNA: TGTGCCAGCCCCGGAAGGATTGACACTGAAGCTTTCTTT
V gene: TRBV7-2; J gene: TRBJ1-1; D gene: -; clone size: -; CDR3 length: 14; CDR3 protein: CASSFNTGYTEAFF; CDR3 DNA: TGTGCCAGCAGCTTCAATACAGGGTACACTGAAGCTTTCTTT
V gene: TRBV7-9; J gene: TRBJ2-5; D gene: -; clone size: -; CDR3 length: 14; CDR3 protein: CASSPSGLLETQYF; CDR3 DNA: TGTGCCAGCAGCCCAAGCGGGCTTCTAGAGACCCAGTACTTC
V gene: TRBV2; J gene: TRBJ1-4; D gene: -; clone size: -; CDR3 length: 16; CDR3 protein: CASRAGHTATNEKLFF; CDR3 DNA: TGTGCCAGCAGAGCGGGACACACTGCAACTAATGAAAAACTGTTTTTT
V gene: TRBV11-2; J gene: TRBJ2-1; D gene: TRBD2; clone size: once; CDR3 length: 15; CDR3 protein: CASSQGLAGVNEQFF; CDR3 DNA: TGTGCCAGCAGCCAGGGACTAGCGGGAGTCAATGAGCAGTTCTTC
V gene: TRBV6-5; J gene: TRBJ1-2; D gene: -; clone size: -; CDR3 length: 13; CDR3 protein: CASSYSREIGYTF; CDR3 DNA: TGTGCCAGCAGTTACTCCCGGGAGATTGGCTACACCTTC
V gene: TRBV5-1; J gene: TRBJ1-2; D gene: -; clone size: large; CDR3 length: 14; CDR3 protein: CASSLGRTLKGYTF; CDR3 DNA: TGCGCCAGCAGCTTGGGGCGGACGCTTAAGGGCTACACCTTC
V gene: TRBV7-3; J gene: TRBJ2-1; D gene: TRBD2; clone size: few; CDR3 length: 16; CDR3 protein: CASSLTRGGYRNEQFF; CDR3 DNA: TGTGCCAGCAGCTTAACCCGGGGGGGCTACCGGAATGAGCAGTTCTTC
V gene: TRBV27; J gene: TRBJ2-7; D gene: TRBD1; clone size: -; CDR3 length: 17; CDR3 protein: CASSRTVQRQGAYEQYF; CDR3 DNA: TGTGCCAGCAGTCGGACGGTACAAAGACAGGGCGCCTACGAGCAGTACTTC
V gene: TRBV27; J gene: TRBJ2-2; D gene: TRBD2; clone size: -; CDR3 length: 14; CDR3 protein: CASRPGLAAGELFF; CDR3 DNA: TGTGCCAGCAGGCCCGGACTAGCGGCCGGGGAGCTGTTTTTT
V gene: TRBV30; J gene: TRBJ1-4; D gene: -; clone size: -; CDR3 length: 13; CDR3 protein: CAWRLRWDEKLFF; CDR3 DNA: TGTGCCTGGAGGCTTCGATGGGATGAAAAACTGTTTTTT
V gene: TRBV9; J gene: TRBJ2-7; D gene: -; clone size: -; CDR3 length: 16; CDR3 protein: CASSPLLRGSSYEQYF; CDR3 DNA: TGTGCCAGCAGCCCACTCCTCAGGGGAAGCTCCTACGAGCAGTACTTC
V gene: TRBV7-9; J gene: TRBJ2-7; D gene: -; clone size: -; CDR3 length: 15; CDR3 protein: CASSPMTGGVGEQYF; CDR3 DNA: TGTGCCAGCAGCCCTATGACCGGAGGTGTAGGGGAGCAGTACTTC
V gene: TRBV3-1/TRBV3-2; J gene: TRBJ2-7; D gene: TRBD1; clone size: -; CDR3 length: 13; CDR3 protein: CASSPRTGAEQYF; CDR3 DNA: TGTGCCAGCAGCCCCCGGACAGGGGCCGAGCAGTACTTC
V gene: TRBV19; J gene: TRBJ2-1; D gene: TRBD1; clone size: -; CDR3 length: 16; CDR3 protein: CASSQTGVRGYNEQFF; CDR3 DNA: TGTGCCAGTAGCCAGACAGGGGTGAGGGGCTACAATGAGCAGTTCTTC
V gene: TRBV15; J gene: TRBJ2-6; D gene: -; clone size: -; CDR3 length: 17; CDR3 protein: CATSREQAGSGANVLTF; CDR3 DNA: TGTGCCACCAGCAGAGAACAGGCAGGCTCTGGGGCCAACGTCCTGACTTTC
V gene: TRBV28; J gene: TRBJ2-7; D gene: -; clone size: -; CDR3 length: 14; CDR3 protein: CASSQQGPSYEQYF; CDR3 DNA: TGTGCCAGCAGCCAACAGGGTCCATCCTACGAGCAGTACTTC
V gene: TRBV19; J gene: TRBJ2-5; D gene: TRBD1; clone size: -; CDR3 length: 13; CDR3 protein: CASSTNRGETQYF; CDR3 DNA: TGTGCCAGTAGTACAAACAGGGGGGAGACCCAGTACTTC
V gene: TRBV2; J gene: TRBJ2-6; D gene: -; clone size: -; CDR3 length: 14; CDR3 protein: CASLTSSGANVLTF; CDR3 DNA: TGTGCCAGCTTAACTAGCTCTGGGGCCAACGTCCTGACTTTC
V gene: TRBV19; J gene: TRBJ1-6; D gene: TRBD1; clone size: -; CDR3 length: 16; CDR3 protein: CASSIGTGVRNSPLHF; CDR3 DNA: TGTGCCAGTAGTATTGGGACAGGAGTTAGGAATTCACCCCTCCACTTT
V gene: TRBV7-8; J gene: TRBJ2-7; D gene: TRBD2; clone size: -; CDR3 length: 14; CDR3 protein: CASSFSGSAYEQYF; CDR3 DNA: TGTGCCAGCAGCTTTAGCGGGAGCGCCTACGAGCAGTACTTC
V gene: TRBV4-1; J gene: TRBJ1-1; D gene: TRBD1; clone size: -; CDR3 length: 15; CDR3 protein: CASSQDRDRYTEAFF; CDR3 DNA: TGCGCCAGCAGCCAAGATAGGGACAGGTACACTGAAGCTTTCTTT
V gene: TRBV10-1; J gene: TRBJ2-1; D gene: TRBD2; clone size: -; CDR3 length: 13; CDR3 protein: CASRAGGSDEQFF; CDR3 DNA: TGCGCCAGCAGGGCTGGCGGGAGCGATGAGCAGTTCTTC
V gene: TRBV19; J gene: TRBJ2-7; D gene: -; clone size: -; CDR3 length: 14; CDR3 protein: CASSIVHSSYEQYF; CDR3 DNA: TGTGCCAGTAGTATAGTGCACAGTTCCTACGAGCAGTACTTC
V gene: TRBV30; J gene: TRBJ2-7; D gene: TRBD1; clone size: -; CDR3 length: 16; CDR3 protein: CAWSDTTGANRGEQYF; CDR3 DNA: TGTGCCTGGAGTGACACGACAGGGGCCAACCGGGGCGAGCAGTACTTC
V gene: TRBV3-1/TRBV3-2; J gene: TRBJ2-5; D gene: -; clone size: -; CDR3 length: 14; CDR3 protein: CASSQWPTGETQYF; CDR3 DNA: TGTGCCAGCAGCCAGTGGCCTACCGGGGAGACCCAGTACTTC
V gene: TRBV3-1/TRBV3-2; J gene: TRBJ2-2; D gene: TRBD2; clone size: -; CDR3 length: 18; CDR3 protein: CASSPRALAGGNTGELFF; CDR3 DNA: TGTGCCAGCAGCCCCCGGGCCCTAGCGGGAGGTAACACCGGGGAGCTGTTTTTT
V gene: TRBV15; J gene: TRBJ2-5; D gene: -; clone size: -; CDR3 length: 15; CDR3 protein: CATSRVAGNKETQYF; CDR3 DNA: TGTGCCACCAGCAGAGTTGCAGGGAATAAGGAGACCCAGTACTTC
V gene: TRBV7-9; J gene: TRBJ2-2; D gene: -; clone size: -; CDR3 length: 14; CDR3 protein: CASVSLAATGELFF; CDR3 DNA: TGTGCCAGTGTCTCTCTAGCCGCCACCGGGGAGCTGTTTTTT
V gene: TRBV12-3/TRBV12-4; J gene: TRBJ1-2; D gene: -; clone size: -; CDR3 length: 13; CDR3 protein: CASWDGFNYGYTF; CDR3 DNA: TGTGCCAGTTGGGACGGATTTAACTATGGCTACACCTTC
V gene: TRBV30; J gene: TRBJ2-1; D gene: -; clone size: -; CDR3 length: 14; CDR3 protein: CAWSVSGLYNEQFF; CDR3 DNA: TGTGCCTGGAGTGTCTCCGGGCTCTACAATGAGCAGTTCTTC
V gene: TRBV7-9; J gene: TRBJ1-2; D gene: -; clone size: -; CDR3 length: 11; CDR3 protein: CASSQTDGYTF; CDR3 DNA: TGTGCCAGCAGTCAGACAGATGGCTACACCTTC
V gene: TRBV16; J gene: TRBJ2-1; D gene: TRBD1; clone size: -; CDR3 length: 15; CDR3 protein: CASSLPGTGLNEQFF; CDR3 DNA: TGTGCCAGCAGCCTACCCGGGACAGGGTTAAATGAGCAGTTCTTC
V gene: TRBV3-1/TRBV3-2; J gene: TRBJ2-3; D gene: -; clone size: -; CDR3 length: 13; CDR3 protein: CASSPGTIDTQYF; CDR3 DNA: TGTGCCAGCAGCCCCGGGACCATAGATACGCAGTATTTT
V gene: TRBV7-9; J gene: TRBJ2-1; D gene: -; clone size: -; CDR3 length: 15; CDR3 protein: CASSLLEDPYNEQFF; CDR3 DNA: TGTGCCAGCAGCCTCCTGGAAGATCCCTACAATGAGCAGTTCTTC
V gene: TRBV29-1; J gene: TRBJ2-5; D gene: -; clone size: -; CDR3 length: 14; CDR3 protein: CSVDPTTGGETQYF; CDR3 DNA: TGCAGCGTCGACCCTACGACAGGAGGGGAGACCCAGTACTTC
V gene: TRBV6-6; J gene: TRBJ1-2; D gene: -; clone size: -; CDR3 length: 16; CDR3 protein: CASSYSSGRDNYGYTF; CDR3 DNA: TGTGCCAGCAGTTACTCCTCAGGGAGAGATAACTATGGCTACACCTTC
V gene: TRBV21-1; J gene: TRBJ2-2; D gene: -; clone size: -; CDR3 length: 15; CDR3 protein: CASSIPRVLTGELFF; CDR3 DNA: TGTGCCAGCAGCATCCCTCGGGTCCTCACCGGGGAGCTGTTTTTT
V gene: TRBV7-2; J gene: TRBJ2-1; D gene: -; clone size: once; CDR3 length: 12; CDR3 protein: CASSISDNEQFF; CDR3 DNA: TGTGCCAGCAGCATTAGCGACAATGAGCAGTTCTTC
V gene: TRBV5-4; J gene: TRBJ2-7; D gene: TRBD2; clone size: once; CDR3 length: 15; CDR3 protein: CASSRGLAGGTEQYF; CDR3 DNA: TGTGCCAGCAGCAGGGGACTAGCGGGGGGGACCGAGCAGTACTTC